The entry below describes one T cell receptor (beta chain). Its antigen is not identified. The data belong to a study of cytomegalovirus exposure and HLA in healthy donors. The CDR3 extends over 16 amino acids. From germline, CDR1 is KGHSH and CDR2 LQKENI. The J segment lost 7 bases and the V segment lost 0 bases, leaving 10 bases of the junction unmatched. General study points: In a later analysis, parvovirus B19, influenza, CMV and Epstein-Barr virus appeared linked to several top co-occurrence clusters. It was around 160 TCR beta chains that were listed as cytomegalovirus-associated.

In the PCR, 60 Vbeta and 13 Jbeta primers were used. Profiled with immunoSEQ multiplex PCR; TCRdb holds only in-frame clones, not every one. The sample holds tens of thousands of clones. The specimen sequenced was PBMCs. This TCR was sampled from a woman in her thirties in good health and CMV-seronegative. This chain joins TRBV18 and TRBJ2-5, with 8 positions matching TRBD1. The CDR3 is CASSPPDRGRERTQYF. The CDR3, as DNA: TGTGCCAGCTCACCACCAGACAGGGGACGAGAGAGGACCCAGTACTTC.